This is a list of T cell receptor beta chains from one sample in a study of CD8+ T cells in alopecia areata. The assay was immunoSEQ multiplex PCR, and TCRdb's table has in-frame clones only and misses some. The data contain around 250,000 clones, less than 80% of them seen just once; the ten biggest clones take up under 1.5%. Sequences were derived from CD4+ T cells sorted from blood, sampled at week 0. Receptors were obtained from a human donor with alopecia areata. Each CDR3 is given with its conserved first and last residue. The D gene is left open where the match is weak. The listing skips clone size in some rows; elsewhere it reads once, few, many or a size class.

>TRBV7-6|TRBD2|NA|TRBJ2-5
TGTGCCAGCAGCTTAGTCCTAGCGGGGGCCCGAGAGAAGACCCAGTACTTC
CASSLVLAGAREKTQYF
>TRBV5-1|NA|few|TRBJ2-5
TGCGCCAGCCAAGCCGCGGAGACCCAGTACTTC
CASQAAETQYF
>TRBV20-1|NA|NA|TRBJ1-3
TGCAGTGCTAGAGTAGGTGACACCATATATTTT
CSARVGDTIYF
>TRBV4-3|NA|NA|TRBJ2-1
TGCGCCAGCAGCCAAATAGGGCCTAGCCGGTATCATGAGCAGTTCTTC
CASSQIGPSRYHEQFF
>TRBV10-3|TRBD1|once|TRBJ2-1
TGTGCCATCAGTGAGGGGACAGGTTTACAGTTCTTC
CAISEGTGLQFF
>TRBV29-1|TRBD1|NA|TRBJ2-7
TGCAGCGTCACCCGGACAGGGAGCTCCTACGAGCAGTACTTC
CSVTRTGSSYEQYF
>TRBV7-2|NA|NA|TRBJ2-2
TGTGCCAGCAGCTTAGTGGCAGGGATCACCGGGGAGCTGTTTTTT
CASSLVAGITGELFF
>TRBV7-8|NA|few|TRBJ1-1
TGTGCCAGCAGCTCCAGCGCTTGGGCGAACACTGAAGCTTTCTTT
CASSSSAWANTEAFF
>TRBV29-1|TRBD1|NA|TRBJ2-3
TGCAGCGTCCCCGGACAGGGGGGAGATACGCAGTATTTT
CSVPGQGGDTQYF
>TRBV5-4|NA|few|TRBJ2-7
TGTGCCAGCAGCTTCGGCCTCTACGAGCAGTACTTC
CASSFGLYEQYF
>TRBV10-2|NA|NA|TRBJ2-3
TGCGCCAGCAGTGTACGCCGTGGAGATACGCAGTATTTT
CASSVRRGDTQYF
>TRBV20-1|NA|NA|TRBJ1-2
TGCAGTGCAGGGGCAAACTATGGCTACACCTTC
CSAGANYGYTF
>TRBV20-1|NA|NA|TRBJ2-7
TGCAGTGCTCAGGACGGCTACGAGCAGTACTTC
CSAQDGYEQYF
>TRBV29-1|NA|NA|TRBJ1-6
TGCAGCGCCGGTTCGGCTAATTCACCCCTCCACTTT
CSAGSANSPLHF
>TRBV15|TRBD1|NA|TRBJ1-2
TGTGCCACCAGCAGAGGAGACAGGGGCTATGGCTACACCTTC
CATSRGDRGYGYTF
>TRBV2|NA|NA|TRBJ2-6
TGTGCCGCGATGGAGGGATTGGCCAACGTCCTGACTTTC
CAAMEGLANVLTF
>TRBV6-6|NA|NA|TRBJ2-7
TGTGCCAGCATCGCGGGCGACGAGCAGTACTTC
CASIAGDEQYF
>TRBV9|NA|NA|TRBJ2-1
TGTGCCAGCAGCGTAGATGAGACCCCGGTCAATGAGCAGTTCTTC
CASSVDETPVNEQFF